The 21 T cell receptor beta chains below were found in one sample sequenced in a study of CD8 T cells in Susac syndrome. With random hexamers, reverse transcription was performed on about 0.5 to 1 ug of RNA. Using its own MiXCR run on the immunoSEQ multiplex PCR reads, TCRdb lists one record per CDR3 protein. This sample has some 200,000 distinct CDR3 sequences, with approximately 95% found just once. Sequencing was performed on CD8+ T cells from PBMCs. The receptors were sampled from a human donor with Susac syndrome.

V and J are TRBV3-1 and TRBJ1-4; D perhaps matches TRBD1 (6 bases). The CDR3 extends over 14 amino acids. Germline CDR1 reads LGHDT; CDR2 reads YNNKEL (reference sequence). Trimming left V 6 bases short and J 1 base short, with 9 bases between. The CDR3 region is CASRPRGTNEKLFF. The CDR3 region has the DNA TGTGCCAGCAGACCCAGGGGAACTAATGAAAAACTGTTTTTT. Full variable domain (remainder filled in from reference TRBV3-1 and TRBJ1-4): DTAVSQTPKYLVTQMGNDKSIKCEQNLGHDTMYWYKQDSKKFLKIMFSYNNKELIINETVPNRFSPKSPDKAHLNLHINSLELGDSAVYFCASRPRGTNEKLFFGSGTQLSVL.

The rearrangement uses TRBV29-1 and TRBJ1-4; no firm D call. The CDR3 runs to 15 residues. V was shortened by 7 bases and J by 12 bases, with 27 bases between the two germline ends. Germline assignment: CDR1 SQVTM and CDR2 ANQGSEA. The CDR3 spells CSAYRSDASGVELFF. CDR3 in DNA: TGCAGCGCGTATCGCAGCGATGCCAGTGGTGTGGAACTGTTTTTT.

A single count supports this clonotype. J is TRBJ2-1 and V is TRBV12-3 or TRBV12-4; D is unclear. The length of the CDR3 is 17 residues. Deletions cut 4 bases from V and 5 bases from J, with 21 bases between. The CDR3 sequence: CASSSPGSGGRDNEQFF. Written as DNA, the CDR3 is TGTGCCAGCAGTTCCCCCGGGTCTGGCGGAAGAGACAATGAGCAGTTCTTC.

The chain has TRBV7-2 and TRBJ2-5, with 7 bases aligning to TRBD2. The CDR3 is made up of 14 amino acids. Germline V gene sequence: CDR1 SGHTA, CDR2 FQGNSA. V was clipped by 3 bases and J by 2 bases; unmatched bases: 3. CDR3 DNA sequence: TGTGCCAGCAGCTTCCAGGGACTACAAGAGACCCAGTACTTC. It yields the protein CASSFQGLQETQYF.

The chain uses TRBV6-5 and TRBJ1-5; perhaps TRBD1 as D (5 bases). V was shortened by 6 bases and J by 5 bases, with 14 bases between the two germline ends. CDR1 and CDR2 from the germline V gene are MNHEY and SVGAGI. This CDR3 has 14 residues. The CDR3 is CASSQVGAHQPQHF. CDR3 DNA sequence: TGTGCCAGCAGCCAAGTCGGGGCGCATCAGCCCCAGCATTTT.

The chain uses TRBV13 and TRBJ1-2; D is ambiguous. This CDR3 region has 11 residues. Germline values: CDR1 PRHDT, CDR2 FYEKMQ (reference sequence). Trimming shortened V by 5 bases and J by 4 bases, and 5 bases separated the two germline ends. Here the CDR3 reads CASSDRYGYTF. CDR3 bases: TGTGCCAGCAGCGATCGCTATGGCTACACCTTC.

J is TRBJ2-7 and V is TRBV12-3 or TRBV12-4; 10 nucleotides align to TRBD2. This CDR3 spans 13 amino acids. The trim removed 6 bases at V and 5 bases at J, leaving 4 bases unmatched. DNA of the CDR3: TGTGCCAGCAGGAGGCTAGCGGGAGACGAGCAGTACTTC. Translating it yields CASRRLAGDEQYF.

This chain uses TRBV12-5 with TRBJ2-1; D is undetermined. The CDR3 has 15 amino acids. Trimming pared 5 bases from V and 0 bases from J, leaving 11 bases between. CDR1 and CDR2 from the germline V gene are LGHNT and FRNRAP. In DNA, the CDR3 is TGTGCTAGTGGTGACAACCAAATCTCCTACAATGAGCAGTTCTTC. This gives the protein CASGDNQISYNEQFF.

This clonotype was picked up a small number of times. The chain links TRBV20-1 to TRBJ1-1; TRBD1 matches 7 bases. Germline CDR1 and CDR2: DFQATT and SNEGSKA (reference sequence). V was pared by 0 bases and J by 1 base, with 2 bases of the junction left unmatched. CDR3 size: 14 residues. This CDR3 reads CSARDDRANTEAFF. As DNA, the CDR3 is TGCAGTGCTAGAGATGACAGGGCGAACACTGAAGCTTTCTTT.

V is TRBV9 and J is TRBJ2-7, with D possibly matching TRBD1 (6 bases). V dropped 0 bases and J dropped 2 bases, with 12 bases sitting between them. Germline values: CDR1 SGDLS, CDR2 YYNGEE. The CDR3 spans 15 residues. Here the CDR3 reads CASSVDGGGTYEQYF. CDR3 DNA: TGTGCCAGCAGCGTAGATGGGGGCGGCACCTACGAGCAGTACTTC.

This sequence joins TRBV6-1 and TRBJ2-3; TRBD2 is a possible D gene (5 bases). Trimming took off 4 bases at V and 4 bases at J, with 12 bases between the two ends. CDR3 length equals 14 residues. CDR1 MNHNS and CDR2 SASEGT come from the germline V gene. This CDR3 is CASSGTTRADTQYF. CDR3 DNA sequence: TGTGCCAGCAGTGGAACTACTAGAGCAGATACGCAGTATTTT.

The chain uses TRBV6-1 and TRBJ1-6; 7 bases agree with TRBD1. The germline V gene encodes CDR1 MNHNS and CDR2 SASEGT. With V trimmed by 5 bases and J by 7 bases, 8 bases remained unmatched. The CDR3 extends over 15 amino acids. The CDR3 sequence: CASSRGRDSNSPLHF. As DNA, the CDR3 is TGTGCCAGCAGTCGCGGGCGGGACAGCAATTCACCCCTCCACTTT.

The chain is built from TRBV4-1 and TRBJ2-5; D unclear. The CDR3 totals 12 residues. Trimming pared 3 bases from V and 5 bases from J, leaving 7 bases between. Germline V CDR1 and CDR2: MGHRA, YSYEKL. CDR3 coding DNA: TGCGCCAGCAGCCACCTCGGGGAGACCCAGTACTTC. Translating gives CASSHLGETQYF.

This chain joins TRBV30 and TRBJ2-7, with D hard to call. CDR1 is GTSNPN and CDR2 is SVGIG in the germline V gene (reference sequence). This CDR3 has 12 residues. The germline V and J ends were trimmed by 1 base and 3 bases, with 7 bases remaining between them. The CDR3: CAWSDGNYEQYF. The CDR3 DNA sequence: TGTGCCTGGAGTGACGGAAACTACGAGCAGTACTTC.

The chain employs TRBV4-1 and TRBJ2-7; unclear D gene. Germline CDR1 reads MGHRA; CDR2 reads YSYEKL. Trimming left V 3 bases short and J 0 bases short, with 6 bases between. The CDR3 sequence is 13 residues long. The CDR3 here is CASSQLRSYEQYF. In nucleotides, the CDR3 is TGCGCCAGCAGCCAGCTACGCTCCTACGAGCAGTACTTC.

This rearrangement joins TRBV30 to TRBJ1-1; D uncertain. CDR3 length: 11 amino acids. Germline V gene sequence: CDR1 GTSNPN, CDR2 SVGIG (reference sequence). Deletions cut 0 bases from V and 7 bases from J, with 6 bases between. The CDR3 protein is CAWSVIGEAFF. The DNA of the CDR3 is TGTGCCTGGAGTGTCATTGGTGAAGCTTTCTTT.

The chain is built from TRBV13 and TRBJ2-3, with TRBD1 identical over 11 bases. The CDR3 is 15 residues long. The germline gives CDR1 PRHDT, CDR2 FYEKMQ (reference sequence). Losses at the gene ends were 5 bases for V and 11 bases for J; bases not matched to a gene: 12. The CDR3 is CASSALLGTGGVQYF. The CDR3 DNA follows: TGTGCCAGCAGCGCCCTTCTGGGGACAGGGGGAGTGCAGTATTTT.

The chain carries TRBV29-1 and TRBJ1-1; 9 bases are shared with TRBD1. The CDR3 has 13 residues. After removal of 4 bases from V and 3 bases from J, the junction contained 3 bases not matched to a gene. The germline V gene encodes CDR1 SQVTM and CDR2 ANQGSEA. CDR3 protein: CSVGQGGYTEAFF. For the CDR3, the DNA is TGCAGCGTTGGACAGGGGGGCTACACTGAAGCTTTCTTT.

This chain joins TRBV6-5 and TRBJ2-1; D remains ambiguous. The CDR3 sequence is 13 residues long. Trimming took 5 bases from V and 6 from J, leaving 11 bases between them. Germline V CDR1 and CDR2: MNHEY, SVGAGI. The CDR3 DNA reads TGTGCCAGCAGTCCCATAGATTTCAATGAGCAGTTCTTC. Protein sequence: CASSPIDFNEQFF.

V gene TRBV11-2 combines with J gene TRBJ2-7; D not certain. Germline V gives CDR1 SGHAT, CDR2 FQNNGV. CDR3 size: 11 residues. Trimming removed 8 bases at V and 6 bases at J, with 11 bases between. This CDR3 reads CASQSTPEQYF. DNA of the CDR3: TGTGCCAGCCAAAGTACTCCCGAGCAGTACTTC.

The rearrangement uses TRBV7-2 and TRBJ2-1; TRBD2 aligns across 14 bases. Germline-derived CDR1 and CDR2 are SGHTA and FQGNSA. This CDR3 comprises 15 residues. V shed 5 bases and J 3 bases; nucleotides not matched to a gene: 0. CDR3 sequence (DNA): TGTGCCAGCAGCGGGACTAGCGGGAGCTACAATGAGCAGTTCTTC. Translated: CASSGTSGSYNEQFF.